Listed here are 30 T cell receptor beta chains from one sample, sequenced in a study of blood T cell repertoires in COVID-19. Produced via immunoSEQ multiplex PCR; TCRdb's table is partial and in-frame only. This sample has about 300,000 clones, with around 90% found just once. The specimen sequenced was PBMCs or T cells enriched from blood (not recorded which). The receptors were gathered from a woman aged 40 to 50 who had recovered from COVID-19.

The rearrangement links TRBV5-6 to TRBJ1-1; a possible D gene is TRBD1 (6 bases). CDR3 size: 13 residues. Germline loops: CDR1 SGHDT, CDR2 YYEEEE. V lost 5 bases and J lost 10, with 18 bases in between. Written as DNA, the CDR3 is TGTGCCAGCAGTAGGAGGAGGGGGGAGGGAGCTTTCTTT. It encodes CASSRRRGEGAFF.

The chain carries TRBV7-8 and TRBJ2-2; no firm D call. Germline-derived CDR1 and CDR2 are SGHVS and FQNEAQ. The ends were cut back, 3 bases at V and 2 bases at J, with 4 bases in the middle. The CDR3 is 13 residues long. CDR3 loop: CASSFRNTGELFF. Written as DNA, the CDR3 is TGTGCCAGCAGCTTCAGAAACACCGGGGAGCTGTTTTTT.

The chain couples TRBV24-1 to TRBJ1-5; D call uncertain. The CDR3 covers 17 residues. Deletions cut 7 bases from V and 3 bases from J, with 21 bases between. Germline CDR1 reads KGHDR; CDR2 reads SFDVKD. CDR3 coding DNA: TGTGCCACCAGAACCCCCGGGGAGGGATCGAACAATCAGCCCCAGCATTTT. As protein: CATRTPGEGSNNQPQHF.

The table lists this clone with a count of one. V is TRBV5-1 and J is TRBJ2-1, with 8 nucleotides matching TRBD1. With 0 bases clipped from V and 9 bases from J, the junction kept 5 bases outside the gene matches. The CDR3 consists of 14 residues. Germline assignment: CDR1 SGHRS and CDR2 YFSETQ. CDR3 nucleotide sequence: TGCGCCAGCAGCTTGGCAGGGGGCTCGCTTGAGCAGTTCTTC. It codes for CASSLAGGSLEQFF.

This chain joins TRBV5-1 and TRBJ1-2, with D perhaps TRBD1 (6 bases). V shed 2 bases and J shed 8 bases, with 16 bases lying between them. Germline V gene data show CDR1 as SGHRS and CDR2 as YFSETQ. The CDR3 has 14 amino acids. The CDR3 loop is CASSLQGDENGYTF. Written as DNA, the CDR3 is TGCGCCAGCAGCTTACAGGGAGACGAGAACGGCTACACCTTC.

The CDR3 protein is CASSLSTGYNEQFF. CDR3 nucleotides: TGTGCCAGCAGCTTAAGTACCGGTTACAATGAGCAGTTCTTC. The V call is TRBV7-3, the J call TRBJ2-1; D not certain. V was pared by 1 base and J by 4 bases, with 8 bases between. Germline V gives CDR1 SGHTA, CDR2 FQGTGA. CDR3 length equals 14 residues.

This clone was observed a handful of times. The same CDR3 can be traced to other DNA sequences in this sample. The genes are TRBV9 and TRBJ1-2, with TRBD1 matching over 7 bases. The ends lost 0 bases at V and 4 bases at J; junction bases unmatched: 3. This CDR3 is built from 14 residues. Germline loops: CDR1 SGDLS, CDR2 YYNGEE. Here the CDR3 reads CASSVGGGSYGYTF. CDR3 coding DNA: TGTGCCAGCAGCGTAGGAGGGGGCAGCTATGGCTACACCTTC. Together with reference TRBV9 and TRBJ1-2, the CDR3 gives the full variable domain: DSGVTQTPKHLITATGQRVTLRCSPRSGDLSVYWYQQSLDQGLQFLIQYYNGEERAKGNILERFSAQQFPDLHSELNLSSLELGDSALYFCASSVGGGSYGYTFGSGTRLTVV.

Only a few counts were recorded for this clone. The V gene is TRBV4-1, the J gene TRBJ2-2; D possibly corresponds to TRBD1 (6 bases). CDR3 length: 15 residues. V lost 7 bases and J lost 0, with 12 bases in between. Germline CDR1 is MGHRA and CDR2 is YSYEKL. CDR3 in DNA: TGCGCCAGCACCCCAGGGACAACGAACACCGGGGAGCTGTTTTTT. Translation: CASTPGTTNTGELFF.

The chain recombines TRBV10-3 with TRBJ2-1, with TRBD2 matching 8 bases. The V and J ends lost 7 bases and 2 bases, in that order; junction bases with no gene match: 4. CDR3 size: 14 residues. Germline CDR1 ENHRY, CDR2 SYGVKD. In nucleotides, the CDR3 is TGTGCCATCAAAAGCGGGAGCACCTACAATGAGCAGTTCTTC. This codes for CAIKSGSTYNEQFF.

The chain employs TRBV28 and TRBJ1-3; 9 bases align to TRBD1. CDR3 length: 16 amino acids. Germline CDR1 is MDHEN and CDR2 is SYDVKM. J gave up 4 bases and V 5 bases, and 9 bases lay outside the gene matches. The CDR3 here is CASSPTGGISGNTIYF. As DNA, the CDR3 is TGTGCCAGCAGTCCAACAGGGGGCATATCGGGAAACACCATATATTTT.

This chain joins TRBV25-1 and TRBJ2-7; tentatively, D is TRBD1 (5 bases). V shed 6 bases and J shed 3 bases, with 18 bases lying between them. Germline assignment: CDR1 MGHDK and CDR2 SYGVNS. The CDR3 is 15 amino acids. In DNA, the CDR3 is TGTGCCAGCAGCGAGGTAGGGGCGATCGGCTACGAGCAGTACTTC. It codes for CASSEVGAIGYEQYF.

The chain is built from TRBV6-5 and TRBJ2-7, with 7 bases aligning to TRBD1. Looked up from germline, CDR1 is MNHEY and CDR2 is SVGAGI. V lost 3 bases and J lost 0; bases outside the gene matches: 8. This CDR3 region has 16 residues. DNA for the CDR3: TGTGCCAGCAGTTATGGGAACTGGGACAGCTCCTACGAGCAGTACTTC. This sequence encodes CASSYGNWDSSYEQYF.

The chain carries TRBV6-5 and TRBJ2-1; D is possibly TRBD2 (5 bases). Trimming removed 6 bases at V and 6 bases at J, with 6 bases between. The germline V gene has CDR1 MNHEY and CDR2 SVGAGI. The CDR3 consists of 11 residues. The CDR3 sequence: CASRLVNEQFF. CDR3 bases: TGTGCCAGCAGACTAGTCAATGAGCAGTTCTTC.

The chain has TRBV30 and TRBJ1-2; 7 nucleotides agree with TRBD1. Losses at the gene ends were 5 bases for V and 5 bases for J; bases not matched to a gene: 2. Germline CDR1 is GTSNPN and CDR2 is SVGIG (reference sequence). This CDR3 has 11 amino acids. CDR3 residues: CAWDRVYGYTF. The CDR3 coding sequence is TGTGCCTGGGACAGGGTATATGGCTACACCTTC.

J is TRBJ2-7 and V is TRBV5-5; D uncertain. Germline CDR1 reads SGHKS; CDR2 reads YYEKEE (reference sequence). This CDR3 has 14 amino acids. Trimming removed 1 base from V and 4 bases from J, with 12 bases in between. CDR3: CASSLRHRIYEQYF. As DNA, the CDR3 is TGTGCCAGCAGCTTGAGACACCGCATATACGAGCAGTACTTC.

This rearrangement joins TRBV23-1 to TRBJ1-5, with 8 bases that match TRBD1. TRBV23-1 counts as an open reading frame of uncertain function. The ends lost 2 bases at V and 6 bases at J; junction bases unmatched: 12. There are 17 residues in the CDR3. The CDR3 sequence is CASSQTGQGCGGQPQHF. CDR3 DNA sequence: TGCGCCAGCAGTCAAACAGGACAGGGCTGCGGCGGTCAGCCCCAGCATTTT.

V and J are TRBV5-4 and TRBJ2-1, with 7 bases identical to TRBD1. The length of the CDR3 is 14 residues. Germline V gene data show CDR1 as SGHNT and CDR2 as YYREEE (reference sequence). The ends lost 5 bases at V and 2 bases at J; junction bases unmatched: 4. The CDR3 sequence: CASRPGTAYNEQFF. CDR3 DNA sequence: TGTGCCAGCAGACCGGGGACAGCCTACAATGAGCAGTTCTTC.

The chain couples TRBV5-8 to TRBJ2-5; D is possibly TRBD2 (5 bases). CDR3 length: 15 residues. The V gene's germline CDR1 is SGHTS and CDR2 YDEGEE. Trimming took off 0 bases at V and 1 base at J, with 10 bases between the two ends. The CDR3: CASSLGMEVQETQYF. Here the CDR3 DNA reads TGTGCCAGCAGCTTGGGTATGGAGGTCCAAGAGACCCAGTACTTC.

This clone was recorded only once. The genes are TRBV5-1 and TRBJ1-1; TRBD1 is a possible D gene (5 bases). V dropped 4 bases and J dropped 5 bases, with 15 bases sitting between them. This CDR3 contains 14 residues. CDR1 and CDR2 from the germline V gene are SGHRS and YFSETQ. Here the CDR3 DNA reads TGCGCCAGCAGCCCGGACATCGCCGGGACTGAAGCTTTCTTT. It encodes CASSPDIAGTEAFF.

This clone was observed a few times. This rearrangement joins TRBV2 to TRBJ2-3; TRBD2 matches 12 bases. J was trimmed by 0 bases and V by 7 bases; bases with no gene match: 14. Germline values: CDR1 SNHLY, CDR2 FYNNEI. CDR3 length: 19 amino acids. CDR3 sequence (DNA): TGTGCCAGCACCCTTGGTCCCCTAGCGGGGGGGGTTAGCACAGATACGCAGTATTTT. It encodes CASTLGPLAGGVSTDTQYF.

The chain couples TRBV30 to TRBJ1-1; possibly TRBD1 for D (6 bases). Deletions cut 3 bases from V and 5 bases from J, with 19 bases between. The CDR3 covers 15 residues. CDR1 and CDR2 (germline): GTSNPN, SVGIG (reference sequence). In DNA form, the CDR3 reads TGTGCCTGGAGCGTCTCGGCAGGGGTTAGGACTGAAGCTTTCTTT. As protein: CAWSVSAGVRTEAFF.

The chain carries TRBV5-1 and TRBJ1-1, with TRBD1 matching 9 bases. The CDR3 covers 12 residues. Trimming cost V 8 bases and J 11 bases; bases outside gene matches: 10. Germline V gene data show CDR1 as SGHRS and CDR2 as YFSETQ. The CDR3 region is CASRPGQGWAFF. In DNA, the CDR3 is TGCGCCAGTAGACCGGGACAGGGTTGGGCTTTCTTT.

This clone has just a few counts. The CDR3 DNA sequence: TGCGCCAGCAGCCCCGGAGGACTAGCGGGAGGGGATGAGCAGTTCTTC. This sequence encodes CASSPGGLAGGDEQFF. The chain is built from TRBV5-1 and TRBJ2-1; 15 bases match TRBD2. Germline trimming cut 4 bases from V and 8 bases from J; bases unmatched to any gene: 7. The CDR3 consists of 16 residues. Germline-derived CDR1 and CDR2 are SGHRS and YFSETQ. Variable domain in full (rest from reference TRBV5-1 and TRBJ2-1): KAGVTQTPRYLIKTRGQQVTLSCSPISGHRSVSWYQQTPGQGLQFLFEYFSETQRNKGNFPGRFSGRQFSNSRSEMNVSTLELGDSALYLCASSPGGLAGGDEQFFGPGTRLTVL.

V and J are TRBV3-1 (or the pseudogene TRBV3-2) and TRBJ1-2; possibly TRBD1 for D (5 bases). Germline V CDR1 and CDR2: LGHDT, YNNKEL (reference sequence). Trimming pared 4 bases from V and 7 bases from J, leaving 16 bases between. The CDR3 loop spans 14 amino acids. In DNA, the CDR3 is TGTGCCAGCAGCCCGCGACAGCCACCCAGTGGCTACACCTTC. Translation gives CASSPRQPPSGYTF.

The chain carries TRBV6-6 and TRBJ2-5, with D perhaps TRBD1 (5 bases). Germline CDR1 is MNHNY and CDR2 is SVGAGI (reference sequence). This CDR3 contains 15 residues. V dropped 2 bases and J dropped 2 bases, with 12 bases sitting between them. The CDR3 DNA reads TGTGCCAGCAGTTACCCGCAGGGCGGACAAGAGACCCAGTACTTC. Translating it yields CASSYPQGGQETQYF.

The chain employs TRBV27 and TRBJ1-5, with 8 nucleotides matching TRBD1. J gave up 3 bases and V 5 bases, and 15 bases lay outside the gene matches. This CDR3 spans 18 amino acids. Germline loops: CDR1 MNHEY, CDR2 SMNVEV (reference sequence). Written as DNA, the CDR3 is TGTGCCAGCAGTCGCTTCTTCGCCAGGGGGCGGGTCAATCAGCCCCAGCATTTT. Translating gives CASSRFFARGRVNQPQHF.

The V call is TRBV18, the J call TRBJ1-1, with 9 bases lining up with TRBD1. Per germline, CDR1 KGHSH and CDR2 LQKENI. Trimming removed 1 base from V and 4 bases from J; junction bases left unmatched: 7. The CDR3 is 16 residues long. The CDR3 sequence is CASSPQTGGDFTEAFF. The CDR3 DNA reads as TGTGCCAGCTCACCACAGACAGGGGGAGATTTCACTGAAGCTTTCTTT.

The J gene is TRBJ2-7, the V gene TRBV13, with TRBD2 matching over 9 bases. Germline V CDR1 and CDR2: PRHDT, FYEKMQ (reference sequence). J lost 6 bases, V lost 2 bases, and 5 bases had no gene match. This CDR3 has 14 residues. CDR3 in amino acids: CASSLQREVSEQYF. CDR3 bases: TGTGCCAGCAGCTTACAGCGGGAGGTAAGCGAGCAGTACTTC.

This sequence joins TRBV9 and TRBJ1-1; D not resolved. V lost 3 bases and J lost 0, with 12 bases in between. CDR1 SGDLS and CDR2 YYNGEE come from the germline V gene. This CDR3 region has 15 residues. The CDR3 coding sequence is TGTGCCAGCAGCGCACAAAACACCTTGAACACTGAAGCTTTCTTT. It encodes CASSAQNTLNTEAFF.

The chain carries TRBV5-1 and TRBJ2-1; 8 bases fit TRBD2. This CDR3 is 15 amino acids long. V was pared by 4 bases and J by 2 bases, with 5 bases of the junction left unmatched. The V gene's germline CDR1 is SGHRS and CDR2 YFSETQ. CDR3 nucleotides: TGCGCCAGCAGCGACCGGGGGGGCCCCTACAATGAGCAGTTCTTC. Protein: CASSDRGGPYNEQFF.